The rows below give T cell receptor beta chains drawn from one sample of a study of T cell responses to AZD1222 COVID-19 vaccine. Some clones are missing from TCRdb's copy, which holds only in-frame ones; the method was immunoSEQ multiplex PCR. This table has roughly 120,000 clones, around 90% appearing once. The sequences come from peripheral blood, collected on day 0 of AZD1222 vaccination. Source of these receptors: an adult in good health. Each CDR3 is given with its conserved first and last residue. The D gene is left open where the match is weak. Clone sizes are given selectively: once, few, many, or a class where the clone is expanded.

cdr3_nt cdr3_aa d_call clone_size cdr3_length j_call v_call
TGTGCCAGCAGCTTAGGCGGAGTAGGCAATTCACCCCTCCACTTT CASSLGGVGNSPLHF NA NA 15 TRBJ1-6 TRBV7-9
TGTGCCAGCAGCCAAGATCTCGCACCAAGCGGGAGGCCCCAAAAGCAGTTCTTC CASSQDLAPSGRPQKQFF TRBD2 once 18 TRBJ2-1 TRBV4-2
TGTGCCACCAGCAGAGACGCGCAGTCCACTGAAGCTTTCTTT CATSRDAQSTEAFF NA NA 14 TRBJ1-1 TRBV15
TGCAGTGCTAGTATCTCCTACGAGCAGTACTTC CSASISYEQYF NA NA 11 TRBJ2-7 TRBV20-1
TGTGCCAGCAGTGGTAGCGGGGGGGTACCCAATGAGCAGTTCTTC CASSGSGGVPNEQFF TRBD2 NA 15 TRBJ2-1 TRBV25-1
TGTGCCACCAGGGCACCAGGGGCCGCCACTGAAGCTTTCTTT CATRAPGAATEAFF NA NA 14 TRBJ1-1 TRBV24-1
TGTGCCTGGAATACAGACAGAATTCGACGCGGAAACACCATATATTTT CAWNTDRIRRGNTIYF NA NA 16 TRBJ1-3 TRBV30
TGTGCCTGGAGTCACACATCCCGAGAAGGGCCCCAGCATTTT CAWSHTSREGPQHF NA NA 14 TRBJ1-5 TRBV30
TGCAGCGTTATGCGGGAGGGTCTCTACAATGAGCAGTTCTTC CSVMREGLYNEQFF TRBD2 once 14 TRBJ2-1 TRBV29-1
TGTGCCAGCAGCTTAAGTGCCCTGGGCACAGATACGCAGTATTTT CASSLSALGTDTQYF NA NA 15 TRBJ2-3 TRBV7-3
TGTGCCAGCAGTTACTCTGGAGGGGGCACTGAAGCTTTCTTT CASSYSGGGTEAFF NA NA 14 TRBJ1-1 TRBV6-2/TRBV6-3